Each of the 31 T cell receptor beta chains below was sequenced from the same sample in a study of tumor-infiltrating lymphocytes in primary liver carcinoma. Blood RNA was derived from unsorted whole blood, and germline DNA was extracted too. The authors made TCR beta cDNA from 500 to 600 ng total RNA with a constant-region primer. Three rounds of nested multiplex PCR with slightly modified ARM-PCR produced TCR beta libraries. With TRBV1-TRBV30 forward primers and a C-beta reverse primer, the first two PCR rounds were run for approximately 10 cycles each. One entry per CDR3 protein, called by TCRdb with MiXCR from the multiplex PCR reads. Found here are approximately 310,000 distinct CDR3 sequences, around three fifths of them singletons; the top ten hold 9%. What was sequenced was peripheral blood. These receptors were taken from a man aged 40-50 years with primary liver carcinoma and hepatitis B virus infection.

This clonotype was observed many times. This chain joins TRBV28 and TRBJ2-5, with D unclear. The germline V gene encodes CDR1 MDHEN and CDR2 SYDVKM. CDR3 length: 13 residues. Trimming cost V 4 bases and J 8 bases, with 14 bases left between them. CDR3 sequence reads: CASSSPNRPTQYF. DNA of the CDR3: TGTGCCAGCAGTTCCCCAAACCGCCCTACCCAGTACTTC.

This chain links TRBV6-2 or TRBV6-3 with TRBJ2-1, with D possibly being TRBD2 (5 bases). From germline, CDR1 is MNHEY and CDR2 SVGEGT. Between the trimmed V and J ends, which lost 6 bases and 7 bases, there was a span of 16 bases. The CDR3 covers 14 residues. CDR3 region: CASSRPTRENEQFF. CDR3 coding DNA: TGTGCCAGCAGCCGACCTACTAGGGAGAATGAGCAGTTCTTC.

Note on this clonotype: One end of the junction varies from germline; a read error may be responsible. The rearrangement joins TRBV7-9 to TRBJ2-7, with TRBD2 matching 8 bases. CDR1 SEHNR and CDR2 FQNEAQ come from the germline V gene (reference sequence). The CDR3 is made up of 15 amino acids. The CDR3 spells CVSSLGGLEGYEQYF. Here the CDR3 DNA reads TGTGTCAGCAGTTTAGGGGGACTAGAGGGATACGAGCAGTACTTC. Together with reference TRBV7-9 and TRBJ2-7, the CDR3 gives the full variable domain: DTGVSQNPRHKITKRGQNVTFRCDPISEHNRLYWYRQTLGQGPEFLTYFQNEAQLEKSRLLSDRFSAERPKGSFSTLEIQRTEQGDSAMYLCVSSLGGLEGYEQYFGPGTRLTVT.

With respect to this clonotype: Compared with germline, one end of the junction differs, possibly owing to a read error. The chain has TRBV12-3 or TRBV12-4 and TRBJ2-7, with D perhaps TRBD2 (5 bases). This CDR3 has 16 amino acids. In nucleotides, the CDR3 is TGTGTCAGCAGTTTAAGAGGACGGGGTAGCTCCTACGAGCAGTACTTC. This sequence encodes CVSSLRGRGSSYEQYF.

About this clonotype: A junction end diverges from the germline sequence, so it may reflect a read error. The rearrangement uses TRBV6-6 and TRBJ1-2; D might be TRBD1 (5 bases). The CDR3 extends over 14 amino acids. Germline V gene data show CDR1 as MNHNY and CDR2 as SVGAGI (reference sequence). CDR3 bases: TGTGCCAGCAGTTACGGAGGGGAGAACTATGACTACACCTTC. Amino acid sequence: CASSYGGENYDYTF.

This sequence joins TRBV6-1 and TRBJ1-5; D may be TRBD1 (5 bases). The ends were cut back, 2 bases at V and 4 bases at J, with 12 bases in the middle. The CDR3 has 15 residues. The germline V gene has CDR1 MNHNS and CDR2 SASEGT. The CDR3 sequence is CASSEFTGGNQPQHF. CDR3 in DNA: TGTGCCAGCAGTGAATTCACGGGGGGAAATCAGCCCCAGCATTTT.

A single count supports this clonotype. Sequence at one end of the junction differs from germline and may be a read error. The chain recombines TRBV12-3 or TRBV12-4 with TRBJ2-7, with a possible D match to TRBD1 (6 bases). This CDR3 contains 15 residues. The chain's CDR3 is CASCLTGHSSYEQYF. CDR3 bases: TGTGCCAGCTGTTTAACGGGACACTCGTCCTACGAGCAGTACTTC.

The table lists this clonotype with a count of one. This may arise from a read error, as a much more abundant clone is one base away. The chain recombines TRBV4-2 with TRBJ2-5; 12 bases map to TRBD2. Germline CDR1 reads LGHNA; CDR2 reads YNFKEQ. The CDR3 is made up of 15 amino acids. The J segment lost 5 bases and the V segment lost 6 bases, leaving 7 bases of the junction unmatched. CDR3 loop: CASRRLAGVVETQYF. In nucleotides, the CDR3 is TGTGCCAGCAGGAGACTAGCGGGAGTGGTGGAGACCCAGTACTTC.

Concerning this clonotype itself: One end of the junction varies from germline; a read error may be responsible. The rearrangement uses TRBV11-2 and TRBJ1-2, with 9 positions matching TRBD1. The length of the CDR3 is 16 residues. CDR1 is SGHAT, CDR2 FQNNGV, per germline. The chain's CDR3 is CASTLDGGTGNYSYTF. The CDR3 DNA reads TGTGCCAGCACCTTAGATGGCGGGACAGGGAACTATAGCTACACCTTC.

As regards this clonotype: Mismatch with germline at one junction end may stem from a read error. The chain recombines TRBV24-1 with TRBJ1-1; the D is unclear. The CDR3 is made up of 15 amino acids. Germline V gene sequence: CDR1 KGHDR, CDR2 SFDVKD. The CDR3 sequence is CATSDLGLENTDAFF. Written as DNA, the CDR3 is TGTGCCACCAGTGATTTGGGATTAGAGAACACTGATGCTTTCTTT.

As for this clonotype: A read error may explain this, as a much larger clone is one base away. The chain recombines TRBV10-3 with TRBJ2-7; D tentatively fits TRBD1 or TRBD2 (5 bases each). V lost 10 bases and J 0 bases, leaving 10 bases between the germline ends. This CDR3 is built from 12 residues. CDR1 and CDR2 (germline): ENHRY, SYGVKD. The CDR3 here is CARRTNSYEQYF. CDR3 sequence (DNA): TGTGCCAGGAGGACAAACTCCTACGAGCAGTACTTC.

The chain carries TRBV28 and TRBJ1-3, with D unclear. CDR1 and CDR2 (germline): MDHEN, SYDVKM. CDR3 length: 15 amino acids. V lost 2 bases and J 4 bases, leaving 12 bases between the germline ends. The DNA for the CDR3 is TGTGCCAGCAGTTTACCCGGGGTGGGAGGAAACACCATATATTTT. The encoded protein is CASSLPGVGGNTIYF.

Regarding this clonotype: Since the CDR3 does not end with the conserved phenylalanine or tryptophan, this likely comes from a read error. The genes are TRBV29-1 and TRBJ1-1; weak D call: TRBD1 (5 bases). This CDR3 is 15 amino acids long. Germline V gene lookup returns CDR1 SQVTM and CDR2 ANQGSEA. The CDR3 sequence is CSDGRGWGMNTEAFC. CDR3 sequence (DNA): TGCAGCGATGGTAGGGGCTGGGGGATGAACACCGAAGCTTTCTGT.

Details on this clonotype: This may arise from a read error, as a much more abundant clone is one base away. This rearrangement joins TRBV12-3 or TRBV12-4 to TRBJ1-2; perhaps TRBD1 as D (5 bases). This CDR3 has 14 residues. The CDR3 spells CAGSYGTLVYGYTF. Written as DNA, the CDR3 is TGTGCCGGCAGTTATGGGACCCTCGTCTATGGCTACACCTTC.

This clonotype was found a few times. Just one base apart from a much larger clone, this may be a read error. This chain joins TRBV30 and TRBJ2-1; D might be TRBD1 (7 bases). V was cut by 4 bases and J by 9 bases, with 16 bases left in between. CDR3 length: 13 amino acids. Germline CDR1 GTSNPN, CDR2 SVGIG (reference sequence). The DNA for the CDR3 is TGTGCCTGGAATGTCCGACAGGGACTTGAGCAGTTCTTC. Protein product: CAWNVRQGLEQFF.

As regards this clonotype: Just one base apart from a much larger clone, this may be a read error. V gene TRBV29-1 combines with J gene TRBJ2-4, with 8 bases fitting TRBD1. V lost 7 bases and J lost 0; bases outside the gene matches: 14. The CDR3 runs 17 residues. Germline V CDR1 and CDR2: SQVTM, ANQGSEA. CDR3 DNA sequence: TGCAGCGGGCCGGGACAGGTCAATTCTCTAGCCAAAAACATTCAGTACTTC. It specifies CSGPGQVNSLAKNIQYF.

Comments on this clonotype: The junction departs from germline at one end; a sequencing error may be responsible. The rearrangement links TRBV6-1 to TRBJ1-2; D is perhaps TRBD1 (5 bases). The CDR3 is 15 residues long. Germline V gene sequence: CDR1 MNHNS, CDR2 SASEGT. For the CDR3, the DNA is TGTGCCAGCAGTGAAGGACTGGGGGGTTACTATGGCCACACCTTC. This codes for CASSEGLGGYYGHTF.

A remark on this clonotype: A junction boundary mismatches the germline segment, possibly from a read error. This chain uses TRBV29-1 with TRBJ1-2, with TRBD1 identical over 7 bases. The V gene's germline CDR1 is SQVTM and CDR2 ANQGSEA. The CDR3 covers 13 residues. The CDR3 loop reads CSVENRGQGDYNF. The CDR3 DNA follows: TGCAGCGTTGAGAATAGGGGGCAGGGAGACTACAACTTC. Full variable domain (outside the CDR3, taken from reference TRBV29-1 and TRBJ1-2): SAVISQKPSRDICQRGTSLTIQCQVDSQVTMMFWYRQQPGQSLTLIATANQGSEATYESGFVIDKFPISRPNLTFSTLTVSNMSPEDSSIYLCSVENRGQGDYNFGSGTRLTVV.

A note on this clonotype: Mismatch with germline at one junction end may stem from a read error. The chain has TRBV11-2 and TRBJ2-3, with 8 bases fitting TRBD1. The germline CDR1 and CDR2 sequences are SGHAT and FQNNGV. The CDR3 length is 15 residues. CDR3 protein: CASSPVGTGTDKQYF. The CDR3, as DNA: TGTGCCAGCAGCCCCGTGGGGACAGGCACAGATAAGCAGTATTTT.

The genes are TRBV4-2 and TRBJ2-3; D might be TRBD2 (6 bases). The CDR3 is made up of 15 amino acids. V was shortened by 11 bases and J by 4 bases, with 22 bases between the two germline ends. Looked up from germline, CDR1 is LGHNA and CDR2 is YNFKEQ. The CDR3 nucleotides read TGTGCCGGTAGCCCTAAGGCGGGACCCGCAGATACGCAGTATTTT. Its protein product is CAGSPKAGPADTQYF.

This chain connects TRBV5-1 to TRBJ1-5; possible D gene TRBD1, 5 bases. Germline CDR1 is SGHRS and CDR2 is YFSETQ. Trimming left V 0 bases short and J 6 bases short, with 10 bases between. The CDR3 runs 14 residues. The CDR3 spells CASSLEGSGQPQHF. The CDR3 DNA reads as TGCGCCAGCAGCTTGGAGGGGTCGGGTCAGCCCCAGCATTTT.

This clonotype was picked up one time. Given a much more abundant clone one base away, this may be a read error. This chain uses TRBV4-1 with TRBJ1-1; the D gene is possibly TRBD1 (6 bases). CDR3 size: 15 residues. CDR1 and CDR2 (germline): MGHRA, YSYEKL. Trimming removed 3 bases at V and 5 bases at J, with 16 bases between. The CDR3 nucleotides are TGCGCCAGCAGCCAGGGGGAACAGGGAGGAACTGAAGCTTTCTTT. Translated, it gives CASSQGEQGGTEAFF.

Concerning this clonotype: The CDR3 does not end in the conserved phenylalanine or tryptophan, so this is likely a read error. V is TRBV10-2 and J is TRBJ2-6; D ambiguous. Germline V gene lookup returns CDR1 WSHSY and CDR2 SAAADI. This CDR3 comprises 16 residues. The ends were cut back, 7 bases at V and 0 bases at J, with 13 bases in the middle. The CDR3, as DNA: TGCGCCAGCAATGCCAATCTTGACTCTGGGGCCAACGTCCTGACTTAC. Protein: CASNANLDSGANVLTY.

With respect to this clonotype: Compared with germline, one end of the junction differs, possibly owing to a read error. The V and J genes are TRBV4-3 and TRBJ2-7; 8 bases agree with TRBD1. Germline CDR1 is LGHNA and CDR2 is YSLEER. This CDR3 has 15 amino acids. The CDR3 protein is CASSQLTGGLPEQYF. CDR3 bases: TGCGCCAGCAGCCAGTTAACAGGGGGTCTTCCGGAGCAGTATTTC.

The chain uses TRBV11-1 and TRBJ2-2; TRBD2 aligns across 12 bases. This CDR3 is 16 amino acids long. Per the germline V gene, CDR1 is SGHAT and CDR2 is FQDESV (reference sequence). The CDR3, as DNA: TGTGTCAGTAGCTTGGGACTAGCGGGTCGCACCGGGGAGCTGTTTTTT. Protein product: CVSSLGLAGRTGELFF.

This clonotype was counted once. J is TRBJ2-7 and V is TRBV29-1; D remains ambiguous. V was trimmed by 4 bases and J by 8 bases, leaving 12 bases between them. The germline V gene has CDR1 SQVTM and CDR2 ANQGSEA. The CDR3 is 11 residues long. The CDR3 region has the DNA TGCAGCGTTGTACGGTCCGGTCAGCAGTACTTC. This encodes CSVVRSGQQYF.

A note on this clonotype: Sequence at one end of the junction differs from germline and may be a read error. This chain links TRBV28 with TRBJ1-5; D not certain. Germline CDR1 reads MDHEN; CDR2 reads SYDVKM. The CDR3 has 15 amino acids. Here the CDR3 reads CASSPAEYSNQPKHF. CDR3 nucleotide sequence: TGTGCCAGCAGCCCCGCCGAATATAGCAATCAGCCCAAGCATTTT.

A few counts support this clonotype. It may be a read error: a sequence one base away is much more abundant. V and J are TRBV6-6 and TRBJ1-1; perhaps TRBD1 as D (6 bases). CDR1 and CDR2 (germline): MNHNY, SVGAGI (reference sequence). The CDR3 has 14 amino acids. The CDR3 spells CASSYSRGGTEASF. CDR3 DNA sequence: TGTGCCAGCAGTTACTCGAGGGGGGGTACTGAAGCTTCCTTT.

A remark on this clonotype: The junction departs from the called germline gene at one end, perhaps through a read error. The chain recombines TRBV29-1 with TRBJ2-1; D might be TRBD1 (5 bases). Germline values: CDR1 SQVTM, CDR2 ANQGSEA. CDR3 length equals 11 residues. CDR3 DNA: TGCAGCGCTGATCAGGACAATGAGCAGCTCTTC. Amino acids: CSADQDNEQLF.

About this clonotype: Germline and junction disagree at one end, which may indicate a read error. This chain links TRBV11-2 with TRBJ2-1; 8 bases line up with TRBD1. Germline CDR1 SGHAT, CDR2 FQNNGV. This CDR3 contains 15 residues. CDR3 amino acids: CASSLVWGQANGQFF. The CDR3 DNA is TGTGCCAGTAGCTTAGTGTGGGGACAGGCAAATGGGCAGTTCTTC.

This clonotype has a count of ten or more. This chain connects TRBV5-5 to TRBJ2-7, with unresolved D. Looked up from germline, CDR1 is SGHKS and CDR2 is YYEKEE (reference sequence). The CDR3 totals 13 residues. Trimming pared 0 bases from V and 2 bases from J, leaving 6 bases between. As DNA, the CDR3 is TGTGCCAGCAGCTTGGACGGTCCCTACGAGCAGTACTTC. Its translation: CASSLDGPYEQYF.